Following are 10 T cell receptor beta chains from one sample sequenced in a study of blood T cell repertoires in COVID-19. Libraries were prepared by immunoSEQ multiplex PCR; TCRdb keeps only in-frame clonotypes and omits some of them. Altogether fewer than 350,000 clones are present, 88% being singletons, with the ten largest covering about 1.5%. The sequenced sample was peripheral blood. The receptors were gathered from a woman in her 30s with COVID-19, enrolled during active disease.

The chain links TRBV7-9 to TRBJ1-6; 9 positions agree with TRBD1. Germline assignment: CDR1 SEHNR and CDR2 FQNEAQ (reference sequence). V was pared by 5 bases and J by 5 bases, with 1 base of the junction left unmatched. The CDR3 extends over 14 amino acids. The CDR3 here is CASSRDRDNSPLHF. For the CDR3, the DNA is TGTGCCAGCAGCCGGGACAGGGATAATTCACCCCTCCACTTT.

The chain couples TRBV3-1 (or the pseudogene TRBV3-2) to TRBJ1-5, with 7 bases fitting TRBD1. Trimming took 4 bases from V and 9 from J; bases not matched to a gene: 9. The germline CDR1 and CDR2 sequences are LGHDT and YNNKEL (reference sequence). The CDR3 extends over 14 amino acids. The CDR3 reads CASSRTGEDLPQHF. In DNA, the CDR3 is TGTGCCAGCAGCCGGACAGGAGAGGATTTGCCCCAGCATTTT.

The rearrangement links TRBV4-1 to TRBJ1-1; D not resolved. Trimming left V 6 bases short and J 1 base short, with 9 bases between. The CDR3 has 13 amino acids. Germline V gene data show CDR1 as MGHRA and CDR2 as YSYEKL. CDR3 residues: CASSFQRNTEAFF. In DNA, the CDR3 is TGCGCCAGCAGTTTTCAGCGGAACACTGAAGCTTTCTTT.

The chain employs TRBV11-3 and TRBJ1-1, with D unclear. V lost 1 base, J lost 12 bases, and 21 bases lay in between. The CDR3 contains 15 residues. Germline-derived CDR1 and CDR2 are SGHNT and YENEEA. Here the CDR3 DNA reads TGTGCCAGCAGCTTAGGGGGAGTCCGTGGAGCGACAACTTTCTTT. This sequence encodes CASSLGGVRGATTFF.

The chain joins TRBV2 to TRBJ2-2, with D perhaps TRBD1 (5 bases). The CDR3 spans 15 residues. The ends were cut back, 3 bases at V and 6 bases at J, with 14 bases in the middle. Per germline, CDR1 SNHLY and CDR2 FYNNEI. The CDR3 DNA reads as TGTGCCAGCAGTGAGGAGACAGTCGCGGCCGGGGAGCTGTTTTTT. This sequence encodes CASSEETVAAGELFF.

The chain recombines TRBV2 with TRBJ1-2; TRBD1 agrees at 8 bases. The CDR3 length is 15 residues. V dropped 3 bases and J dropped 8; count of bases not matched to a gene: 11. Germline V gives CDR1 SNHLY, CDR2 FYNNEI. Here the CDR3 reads CASSDSTTGDTGYTF. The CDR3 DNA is TGTGCCAGCAGTGATTCGACGACAGGGGATACGGGCTACACCTTC.

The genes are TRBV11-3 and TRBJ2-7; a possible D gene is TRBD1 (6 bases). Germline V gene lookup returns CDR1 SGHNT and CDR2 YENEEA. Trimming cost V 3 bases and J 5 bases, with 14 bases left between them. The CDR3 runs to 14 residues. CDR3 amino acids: CASSLPGARNEQYF. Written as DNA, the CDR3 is TGTGCCAGCAGCTTGCCAGGGGCGCGGAACGAGCAGTACTTC.

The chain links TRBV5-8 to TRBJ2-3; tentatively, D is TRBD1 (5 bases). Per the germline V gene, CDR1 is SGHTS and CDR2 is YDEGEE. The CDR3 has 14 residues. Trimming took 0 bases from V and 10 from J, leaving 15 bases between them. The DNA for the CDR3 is TGTGCCAGCAGCTTGGTAGGGGCCTCCCCATCGCAGTATTTT. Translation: CASSLVGASPSQYF.

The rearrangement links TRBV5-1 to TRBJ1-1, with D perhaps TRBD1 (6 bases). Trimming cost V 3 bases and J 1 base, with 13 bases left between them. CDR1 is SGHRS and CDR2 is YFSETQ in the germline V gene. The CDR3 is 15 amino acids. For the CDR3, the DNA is TGCGCCAGCAGCTGGGGGGGCCCGTGGAACACTGAAGCTTTCTTT. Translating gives CASSWGGPWNTEAFF.

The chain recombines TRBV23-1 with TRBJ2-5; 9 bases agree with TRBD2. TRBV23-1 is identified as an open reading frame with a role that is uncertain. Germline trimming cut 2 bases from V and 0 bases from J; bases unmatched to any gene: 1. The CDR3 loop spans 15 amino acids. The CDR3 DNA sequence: TGCGCCAGCAGTCAAAAGCGGGGGGACCAAGAGACCCAGTACTTC. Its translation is CASSQKRGDQETQYF.